The 8 T cell receptor beta chains reported below all come from one sample, sequenced in a study of T cells after yellow fever vaccination. One entry per CDR3 protein, called by TCRdb with MiXCR from the 5' RACE reads. The top ten clones hold more than 12% of a sample with hundreds of thousands of distinct CDR3 sequences, approximately 15% of them seen once. The specimen comprised PBMCs, sampled on the day of the yellow fever booster vaccination. The receptors were sampled from a man aged 25-40 years who received the YFV17D yellow fever vaccine.

This clonotype was recorded a few times. The V gene is TRBV20-1, the J gene TRBJ1-2; possible D gene TRBD1, 5 bases. Trimming shortened V by 3 bases and J by 0 bases, and 11 bases separated the two germline ends. CDR1 is DFQATT and CDR2 is SNEGSKA in the germline V gene (reference sequence). The CDR3 loop spans 14 amino acids. CDR3: CSARDGTANYGYTF. The CDR3, as DNA: TGCAGTGCTAGGGATGGGACGGCTAACTATGGCTACACCTTC.

V gene TRBV20-1 combines with J gene TRBJ2-1; 8 bases agree with TRBD2. The CDR3 covers 14 residues. J gave up 2 bases and V 4 bases, and 4 bases lay outside the gene matches. Germline loops: CDR1 DFQATT, CDR2 SNEGSKA (reference sequence). The CDR3 loop is CSATAGVTYNEQFF. CDR3 nucleotide sequence: TGCAGTGCTACAGCGGGAGTCACCTACAATGAGCAGTTCTTC.

This clonotype was counted a few times. The genes are TRBV5-1 and TRBJ2-3, with D perhaps TRBD1 (5 bases). This CDR3 has 13 residues. V lost 4 bases and J 4 bases, leaving 10 bases between the germline ends. Germline assignment: CDR1 SGHRS and CDR2 YFSETQ. The CDR3 DNA is TGCGCCAGCAGCGTCAGGGTCGCAGATACGCAGTATTTT. Residues: CASSVRVADTQYF.

This chain joins TRBV4-3 and TRBJ2-2, with D perhaps TRBD1 or TRBD2 (5 bases each). V was clipped by 4 bases and J by 8 bases, with 17 bases between them. The CDR3 spans 15 residues. Germline CDR1 LGHNA, CDR2 YSLEER. CDR3 coding DNA: TGCGCCAGCAGCCGAGGGACCAACCACGATGGGGAGCTGTTTTTT. Its protein is CASSRGTNHDGELFF.

The V and J genes are TRBV7-2 and TRBJ2-1; D remains unclear. Trimming shortened V by 5 bases and J by 8 bases, and 22 bases separated the two germline ends. The CDR3 is 16 residues long. The germline CDR1 and CDR2 sequences are SGHTA and FQGNSA. The CDR3 DNA follows: TGTGCCAGCAGCGTAACTTTCCTCGGTTTGGGCGATGAGCAGTTCTTC. Translating gives CASSVTFLGLGDEQFF. The whole variable domain, filled in from reference TRBV7-2 and TRBJ2-1, reads GAGVSQSPSNKVTEKGKDVELRCDPISGHTALYWYRQSLGQGLEFLIYFQGNSAPDKSGLPSDRFSAERTGGSVSTLTIQRTQQEDSAVYLCASSVTFLGLGDEQFFGPGTRLTVL.

The V and J genes are TRBV19 and TRBJ2-3; 13 bases line up with TRBD2. The germline V gene encodes CDR1 LNHDA and CDR2 SQIVND (reference sequence). V was clipped by 5 bases and J by 0 bases; unmatched bases: 8. The CDR3 sequence is 18 residues long. CDR3 nucleotide sequence: TGTGCCAGTAGTCCCGGGACTAGCGGGAAATTTAGCACAGATACGCAGTATTTT. Amino acid sequence: CASSPGTSGKFSTDTQYF.

V is TRBV7-2 and J is TRBJ2-5; 9 positions agree with TRBD1. Trimming cost V 1 base and J 9 bases; bases outside gene matches: 15. Germline values: CDR1 SGHTA, CDR2 FQGNSA. The CDR3 totals 17 residues. The CDR3 DNA reads TGTGCCAGCAGCTTAGTAGGGGACAGGGTGTCCCCCGGAGCCCAGTACTTC. Translation: CASSLVGDRVSPGAQYF.

DNA of the CDR3: TGTGCCAGCAGCCCCCAGGGACTAGCGGGATCTGGTGAGCAGTTCTTC. Protein sequence: CASSPQGLAGSGEQFF. This chain connects TRBV3-1 to TRBJ2-1, with 13 bases that match TRBD2. After removal of 4 bases from V and 9 bases from J, the junction contained 9 bases not matched to a gene. This CDR3 is built from 16 residues. CDR1 is LGHDT and CDR2 is YNNKEL in the germline V gene (reference sequence).